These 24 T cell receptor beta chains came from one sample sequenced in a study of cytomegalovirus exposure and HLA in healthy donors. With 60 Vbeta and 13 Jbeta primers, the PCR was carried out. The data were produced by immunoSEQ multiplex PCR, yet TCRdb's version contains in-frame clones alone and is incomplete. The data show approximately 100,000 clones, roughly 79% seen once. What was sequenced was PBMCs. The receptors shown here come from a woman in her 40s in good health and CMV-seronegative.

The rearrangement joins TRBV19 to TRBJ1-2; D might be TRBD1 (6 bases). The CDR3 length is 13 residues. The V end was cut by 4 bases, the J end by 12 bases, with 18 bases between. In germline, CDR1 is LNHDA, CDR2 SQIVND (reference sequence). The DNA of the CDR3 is TGTGCCAGTAGTACCTCGAGACAGGATTGGAACACCTTC. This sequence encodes CASSTSRQDWNTF.

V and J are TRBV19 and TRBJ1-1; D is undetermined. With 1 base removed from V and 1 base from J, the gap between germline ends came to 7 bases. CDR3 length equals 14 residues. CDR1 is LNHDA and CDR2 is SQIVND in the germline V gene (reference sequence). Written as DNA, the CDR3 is TGTGCCAGTAGTATAGTCCCGGGGAACACTGAAGCTTTCTTT. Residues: CASSIVPGNTEAFF.

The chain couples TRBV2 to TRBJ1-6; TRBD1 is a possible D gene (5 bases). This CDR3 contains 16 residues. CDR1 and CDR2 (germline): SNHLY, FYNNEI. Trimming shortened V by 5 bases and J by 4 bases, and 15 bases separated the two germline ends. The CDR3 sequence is CASSRLDSSYNSPLHF. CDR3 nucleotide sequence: TGTGCCAGCAGTAGACTCGACAGTTCTTATAATTCACCCCTCCACTTT.

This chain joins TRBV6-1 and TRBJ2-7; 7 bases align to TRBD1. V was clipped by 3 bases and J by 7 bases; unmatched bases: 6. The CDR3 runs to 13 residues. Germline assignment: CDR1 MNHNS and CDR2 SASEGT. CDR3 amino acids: CASSETGFGEQYF. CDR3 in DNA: TGTGCCAGCAGTGAGACAGGGTTCGGGGAGCAGTACTTC.

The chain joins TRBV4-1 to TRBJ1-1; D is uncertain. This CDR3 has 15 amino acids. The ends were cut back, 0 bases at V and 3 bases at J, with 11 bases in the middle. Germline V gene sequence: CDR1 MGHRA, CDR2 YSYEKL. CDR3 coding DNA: TGCGCCAGCAGCCAAGAGCTAGGTTACCACACTGAAGCTTTCTTT. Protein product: CASSQELGYHTEAFF.

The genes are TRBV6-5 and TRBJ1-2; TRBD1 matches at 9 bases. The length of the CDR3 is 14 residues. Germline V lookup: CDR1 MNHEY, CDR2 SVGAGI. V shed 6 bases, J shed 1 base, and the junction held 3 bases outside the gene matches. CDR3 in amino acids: CASSRDRVNYGYTF. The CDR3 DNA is TGTGCCAGCAGCCGGGACAGGGTTAACTATGGCTACACCTTC.

CDR3 nucleotide sequence: TGTGCCAGCAGTTTAGCGCGAGGGAACACTGAAGCTTTCTTT. Translation: CASSLARGNTEAFF. The gene calls are TRBV28 and TRBJ1-1; D uncertain. This CDR3 region has 14 residues. Germline CDR1 reads MDHEN; CDR2 reads SYDVKM. V dropped 2 bases and J dropped 1 base, with 8 bases sitting between them.

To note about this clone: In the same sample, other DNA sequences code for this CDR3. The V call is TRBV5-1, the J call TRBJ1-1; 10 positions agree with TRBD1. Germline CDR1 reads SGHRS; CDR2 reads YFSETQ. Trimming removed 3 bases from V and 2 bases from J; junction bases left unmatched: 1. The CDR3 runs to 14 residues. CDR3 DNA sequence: TGCGCCAGCAGCTGGGACAGGGGCAACACTGAAGCTTTCTTT. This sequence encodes CASSWDRGNTEAFF.

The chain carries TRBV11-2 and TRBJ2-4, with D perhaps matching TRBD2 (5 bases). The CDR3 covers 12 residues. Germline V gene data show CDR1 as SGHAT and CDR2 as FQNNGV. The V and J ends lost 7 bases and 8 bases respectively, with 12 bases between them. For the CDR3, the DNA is TGTGCCAGCACCAACCTGCGGGACATTCAGTACTTC. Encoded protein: CASTNLRDIQYF.

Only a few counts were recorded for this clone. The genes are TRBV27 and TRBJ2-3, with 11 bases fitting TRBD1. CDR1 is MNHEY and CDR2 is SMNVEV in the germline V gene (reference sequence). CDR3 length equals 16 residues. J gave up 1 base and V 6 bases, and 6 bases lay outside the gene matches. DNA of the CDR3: TGTGCCAGCAGGGAGACGGACAGGGGGCGCACAGATACGCAGTATTTT. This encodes CASRETDRGRTDTQYF.

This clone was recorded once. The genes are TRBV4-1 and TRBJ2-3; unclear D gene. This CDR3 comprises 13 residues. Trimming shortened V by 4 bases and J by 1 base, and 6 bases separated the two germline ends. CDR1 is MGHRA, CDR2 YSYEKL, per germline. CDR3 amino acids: CASSPPGTDTQYF. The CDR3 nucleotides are TGCGCCAGCAGCCCTCCAGGCACAGATACGCAGTATTTT.

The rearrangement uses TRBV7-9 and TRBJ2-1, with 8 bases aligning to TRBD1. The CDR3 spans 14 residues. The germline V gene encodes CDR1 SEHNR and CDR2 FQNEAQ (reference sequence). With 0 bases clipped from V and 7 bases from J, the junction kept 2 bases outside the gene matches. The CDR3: CASSLAQGANEQFF. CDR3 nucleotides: TGTGCCAGCAGCTTAGCGCAGGGGGCAAATGAGCAGTTCTTC.

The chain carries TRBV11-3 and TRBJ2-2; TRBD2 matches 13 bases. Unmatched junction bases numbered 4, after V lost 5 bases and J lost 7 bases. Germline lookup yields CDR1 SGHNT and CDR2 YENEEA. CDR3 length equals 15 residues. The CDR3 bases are TGTGCCAGCAGCCCGAGACTAGCGGGGGGCGGGGAGCTGTTTTTT. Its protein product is CASSPRLAGGGELFF.

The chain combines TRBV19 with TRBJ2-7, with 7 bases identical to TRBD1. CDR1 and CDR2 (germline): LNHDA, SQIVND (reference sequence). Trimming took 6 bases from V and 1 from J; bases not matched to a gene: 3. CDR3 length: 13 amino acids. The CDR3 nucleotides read TGTGCCAGTAGCCCGGGACAGTCCTACGAGCAGTACTTC. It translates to CASSPGQSYEQYF.

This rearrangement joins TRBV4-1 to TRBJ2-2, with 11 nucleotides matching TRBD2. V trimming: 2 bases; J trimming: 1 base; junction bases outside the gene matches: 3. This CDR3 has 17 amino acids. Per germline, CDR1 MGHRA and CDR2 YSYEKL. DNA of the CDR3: TGCGCCAGCAGCCAAAGACTAGCGGGGATGAACACCGGGGAGCTGTTTTTT. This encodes CASSQRLAGMNTGELFF.

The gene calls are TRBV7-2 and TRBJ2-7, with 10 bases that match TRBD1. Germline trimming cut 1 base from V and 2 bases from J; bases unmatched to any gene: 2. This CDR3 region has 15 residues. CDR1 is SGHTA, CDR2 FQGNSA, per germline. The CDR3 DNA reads TGTGCCAGCAGCTTAGGCGGGACAGGGGCCTACGAGCAGTACTTC. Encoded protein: CASSLGGTGAYEQYF.

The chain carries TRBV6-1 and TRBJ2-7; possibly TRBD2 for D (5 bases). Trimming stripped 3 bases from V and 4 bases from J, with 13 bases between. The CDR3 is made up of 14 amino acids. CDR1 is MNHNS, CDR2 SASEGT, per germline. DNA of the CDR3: TGTGCCAGCAGTGAGGACTTTTCGGGGTACGAGCAGTACTTC. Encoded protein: CASSEDFSGYEQYF.

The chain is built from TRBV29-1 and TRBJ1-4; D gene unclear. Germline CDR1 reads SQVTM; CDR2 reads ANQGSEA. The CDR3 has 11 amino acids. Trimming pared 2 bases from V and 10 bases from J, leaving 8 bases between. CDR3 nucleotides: TGCAGCGTTGAAACCACGGGAAAACTGTTTTTT. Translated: CSVETTGKLFF.

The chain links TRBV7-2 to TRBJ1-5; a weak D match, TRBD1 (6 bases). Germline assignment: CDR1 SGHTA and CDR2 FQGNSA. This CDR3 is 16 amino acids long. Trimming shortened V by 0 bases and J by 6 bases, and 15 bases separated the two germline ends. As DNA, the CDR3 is TGTGCCAGCAGCTTAGCGGGGGGGGCAGTTCGTCAGCCCCAGCATTTT. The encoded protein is CASSLAGGAVRQPQHF.

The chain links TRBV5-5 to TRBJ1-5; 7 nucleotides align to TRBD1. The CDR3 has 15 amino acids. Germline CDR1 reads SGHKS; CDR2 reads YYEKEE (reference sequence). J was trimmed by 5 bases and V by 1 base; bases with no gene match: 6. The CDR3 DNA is TGTGCCAGCAGCTTGACGGGACAGTCCTATCAGCCCCAGCATTTT. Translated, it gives CASSLTGQSYQPQHF.

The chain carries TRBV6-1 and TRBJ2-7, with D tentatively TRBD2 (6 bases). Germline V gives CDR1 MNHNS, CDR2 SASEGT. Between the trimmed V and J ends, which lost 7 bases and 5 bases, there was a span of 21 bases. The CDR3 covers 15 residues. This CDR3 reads CASKVSLVSGDEQYF. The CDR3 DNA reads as TGTGCCAGCAAGGTTTCCCTGGTCTCGGGGGACGAGCAGTACTTC.

CDR3 sequence (DNA): TGTGCCAGCTCCCTAGGCCTTGAGCAGTTCTTC. Translated: CASSLGLEQFF. The chain uses TRBV27 and TRBJ2-1, with D unresolved. This CDR3 contains 11 residues. Germline V lookup: CDR1 MNHEY, CDR2 SMNVEV (reference sequence). Between the trimmed V and J ends, which lost 8 bases and 9 bases, there was a span of 11 bases.

CDR3 protein: CASSSRQGRQNVLTF. The CDR3, as DNA: TGTGCCAGCAGCTCTCGCCAGGGCCGACAAAACGTCCTGACTTTC. The V call is TRBV7-6, the J call TRBJ2-6; D may be TRBD1 (5 bases). CDR3 length: 15 residues. Per the germline V gene, CDR1 is SGHVS and CDR2 is FNYEAQ. V lost 4 bases, J lost 10 bases, and 17 bases lay in between.

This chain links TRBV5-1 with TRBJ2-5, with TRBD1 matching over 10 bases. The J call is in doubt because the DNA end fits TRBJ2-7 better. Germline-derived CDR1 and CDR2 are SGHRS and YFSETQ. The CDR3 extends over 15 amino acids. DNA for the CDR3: TGCGCCAGCAGCGTCTCGGGACAGGGGTCCAACGAGCAGTACTTC. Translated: CASSVSGQGSNEQYF.